This TCR beta chain was profiled in a study of blood T cell repertoires in COVID-19. For the study at large: The origin of the acute and convalescent COVID-19 samples was the United States, Italy and Spain. T cells, B-cell-depleted T cells, or PBMCs supplied cDNA or gDNA.

Original data processing: The authors estimated nucleated cell counts from reference gene primer amplification. The table came from immunoSEQ multiplex PCR; TCRdb's copy has only in-frame clones and leaves some out. From that table come the V and J calls and clone size; the DNA was used to work out D and trimming. The sample holds 95,000 to 110,000 clones, 90% to 95% seen once. The CDR3 length is 16 residues. Trimming cost V 6 bases and J 2 bases; bases outside gene matches: 8. Germline CDR1 is KGHDR and CDR2 is SFDVKD. The gene calls are TRBV24-1 and TRBJ2-3; 9 nucleotides match TRBD2. Sequencing used peripheral blood. The clonotype was recovered from a human donor in a cohort sampled during active COVID-19. CDR3 loop: CATSPSGELPTDTQYF. In nucleotides, the CDR3 is TGTGCCACCAGTCCTAGCGGGGAGCTACCCACAGATACGCAGTATTTT.